The entry below describes one T cell receptor beta chain. The antigen remains undetermined. Specified treatment: approximately 11-day PBMC culture with coronavirus spike peptide pools or control peptides (ViraFEST assay). The authors replaced half the medium with fresh IL-2 medium on days 3 and 7. This sample is drawn from a study of vaccination and CD4 T cells after COVID-19. At the level of the study: Timing of post-vaccine sample collection was a median about 70 days after dose two, with a range of 14 to 241. Points from the study as a whole: Spike mono-reactivity was found in 304 of the 307 vaccine-specific clones identified in convalescent patients.

The Oncomine TCR Beta short-read assay was applied to DNA of cultured CD4+ T cells. The source of extracted genomic DNA was cultured CD4+ T cells. TCRdb redid the calling of the PCR reads with MiXCR, one entry per CDR3 protein. The table shows about 12,000 distinct CDR3 sequences, with over 60% occurring only once. CDR3 length equals 13 residues. V was pared by 6 bases and J by 6 bases, with 12 bases between. CDR1 MNHNS and CDR2 SASEGT come from the germline V gene. The source material was CD4+ T cells from blood, cultured in vitro, sampled before SARS-CoV-2 vaccination. This receptor was taken from a human donor who had recovered from COVID-19. The rearrangement links TRBV6-1 to TRBJ2-1; possibly TRBD2 for D (6 bases). Here the CDR3 DNA reads TGTGCCAGCAGCCCACGGGGGTTCAATGAGCAGTTCTTC. This codes for CASSPRGFNEQFF.